The entry below gives a single TCR beta chain sequence along with its context. In the same sample, other DNA sequences code for this CDR3. This sample is drawn from a study of blood T cell repertoires in COVID-19. Overall study context: Sample material is recorded as cDNA or gDNA derived from T cells, B-cell-depleted T cells, or PBMCs.

Original handling: Amplification with reference gene primers provided the estimates of nucleated cell counts. Here immunoSEQ multiplex PCR was the method, and the copy in TCRdb shows in-frame clones only, minus some. That table supplies the V and J calls and clone size; D and trimming were determined from the DNA. The sample carries around 300,000 clones, approximately 89% recorded once. J lost 4 bases, V lost 2 bases, and 2 bases had no gene match. The CDR3 covers 14 residues. CDR1 and CDR2 (germline): SGHRS, YFSETQ. In assigning cohorts, the study relied on participant-reported clinical history. The TCR comes from a woman aged 30 to 39 who had recovered from COVID-19. Material for sequencing was PBMCs or T cells enriched from blood (not recorded which). This chain joins TRBV5-1 and TRBJ2-2; 7 bases map to TRBD1. CDR3 sequence reads: CASSLDRATGELFF. CDR3 sequence (DNA): TGCGCCAGCAGCTTAGACAGGGCCACCGGGGAGCTGTTTTTT.